These 17 T cell receptor beta chains were all obtained from the same sample, sequenced in a study of monozygotic twins with inflammatory bowel disease. TCRdb derives one entry per CDR3 protein from the 5' RACE reads, leaving out DNA. The table for this sample gives around 380,000 distinct CDR3 sequences. Specimen: blood. The receptors originated from a human donor with ulcerative colitis or Crohn's disease, or a healthy co-twin of an affected twin (not recorded which).

The chain couples TRBV3-1 to TRBJ2-7; TCRdb returns TRBD1, unconfirmable since there is no DNA. This CDR3 spans 13 amino acids. CDR1 LGHDT and CDR2 YNNKEL come from the germline V gene (reference sequence). Here the CDR3 reads CASSQGTVGEQYF.

This chain links TRBV27 with TRBJ2-7; without DNA, the TCRdb call of TRBD2 cannot be checked. In germline, CDR1 is MNHEY, CDR2 SMNVEV (reference sequence). The CDR3 runs to 15 residues. CDR3 in amino acids: CASSRGTSGTYEQYF.

J is TRBJ2-7 and V is TRBV30; checking the TCRdb D call of TRBD1 is not possible without DNA. CDR1 and CDR2 from the germline V gene are GTSNPN and SVGIG (reference sequence). The length of the CDR3 is 18 residues. The CDR3: CAWVREDRLLSLSGEQYF.

The chain's CDR3 is CASSQDLGGVLNTEAFF. This chain links TRBV14 with TRBJ1-1. The V gene's germline CDR1 is SGHDN and CDR2 FVKESK. The CDR3 consists of 17 residues.

The chain carries TRBV9 and TRBJ1-5; TCRdb names TRBD1, which stays unverified in the absence of DNA. This CDR3 has 14 residues. The V gene's germline CDR1 is SGDLS and CDR2 YYNGEE. CDR3 residues: CASSVGGGGQPQHF.

The CDR3 here is CATSVTGEGRDTQYF. The rearrangement uses TRBV24-1 and TRBJ2-3. Germline lookup yields CDR1 KGHDR and CDR2 SFDVKD. The CDR3 contains 15 residues.

The chain joins TRBV20-1 to TRBJ1-1. The CDR3 spans 14 residues. Germline CDR1 DFQATT, CDR2 SNEGSKA (reference sequence). CDR3 loop: CSARVGSGNTEAFF.

The J gene is TRBJ1-4, the V gene TRBV5-1. Germline V lookup: CDR1 SGHRS, CDR2 YFSETQ. This CDR3 spans 14 amino acids. The CDR3 loop is CASSLARVDEKLFF.

The rearrangement links TRBV13 to TRBJ1-2; the TCRdb call, TRBD1, lacks DNA for checking. The CDR3 is made up of 14 amino acids. Germline V lookup: CDR1 PRHDT, CDR2 FYEKMQ (reference sequence). The CDR3 is CASSAYRERGGYTF. Variable domain in full (rest from reference TRBV13 and TRBJ1-2): AAGVIQSPRHLIKEKRETATLKCYPIPRHDTVYWYQQGPGQDPQFLISFYEKMQSDKGSIPDRFSAQQFSDYHSELNMSSLELGDSALYFCASSAYRERGGYTFGSGTRLTVV.

This chain connects TRBV3-1 to TRBJ1-1. The CDR3 is 13 amino acids. In germline, CDR1 is LGHDT, CDR2 YNNKEL (reference sequence). The CDR3 is CASSQKTNTEAFF.

This sequence joins TRBV29-1 and TRBJ2-5; the D gene TCRdb calls, TRBD1, cannot be checked with no DNA. This CDR3 has 15 residues. Per germline, CDR1 SQVTM and CDR2 ANQGSEA. The chain's CDR3 is CSVVGDRGVQETQYF.

The chain employs TRBV10-3 and TRBJ2-1; without DNA, the TCRdb call of TRBD1 cannot be checked. CDR1 is ENHRY, CDR2 SYGVKD, per germline. This CDR3 comprises 14 residues. CDR3 loop: CAISEQGGLDEQFF.

V is TRBV6-1 and J is TRBJ2-2; checking the TCRdb D call of TRBD1 is not possible without DNA. CDR1 is MNHNS, CDR2 SASEGT, per germline. The CDR3 runs to 17 residues. CDR3 in amino acids: CASSEAIGARVTGELFF.

The chain links TRBV12-3 or TRBV12-4 to TRBJ1-1. This CDR3 comprises 13 residues. The CDR3: CASSFQINTEAFF.

The chain has TRBV11-1 and TRBJ2-3; the TCRdb D gene call, TRBD2, has no DNA to confirm it. The CDR3 loop spans 18 amino acids. Looked up from germline, CDR1 is SGHAT and CDR2 is FQDESV (reference sequence). This chain's CDR3 is CASSLVFGGRADTDTQYF.

This CDR3 is CASSRQGSNGYTF. The rearrangement links TRBV19 to TRBJ1-2; TCRdb outputs TRBD1, but without DNA this stays unchecked. There are 13 residues in the CDR3. CDR1 and CDR2 from the germline V gene are LNHDA and SQIVND (reference sequence).

The CDR3 loop reads CASSQDSAPYEQYF. This chain connects TRBV4-1 to TRBJ2-7; TCRdb picks TRBD1, but there is no DNA to check that call. The length of the CDR3 is 14 residues. From germline, CDR1 is MGHRA and CDR2 YSYEKL.